This is a list of T cell receptor beta chains from one sample in a study of T cells after posttransplantation cyclophosphamide. Libraries were prepared by immunoSEQ multiplex PCR; TCRdb keeps only in-frame clonotypes and omits some of them. The sample has tens of thousands of clones; about 90% are singletons. Sequencing was performed on PBMCs, taken around 60 days after allogeneic stem cell transplant with posttransplant cyclophosphamide. The receptors come from a male patient aged 60-70 years who received an allogeneic stem cell transplant from a related donor and was CMV-positive. The graft donor may have contributed some T cells. CDR3s include the opening cysteine and the closing phenylalanine or tryptophan. Fields, in order: V gene, J gene, D gene, clone size, CDR3 protein, CDR3 DNA. A D gene is named only where the DNA matches it firmly. The size field is filled for only some rows; it gives once, few, many or a size class.

TRBV7-9	TRBJ2-5	-	once	CASSPRLDGETQYF	TGTGCCAGCAGCCCACGACTAGATGGGGAGACCCAGTACTTC
TRBV7-6	TRBJ1-2	TRBD1	-	CASSLQGAVSGYTF	TGTGCCAGCAGCTTACAGGGGGCTGTGTCTGGCTACACCTTC
TRBV10-2	TRBJ1-2	TRBD1	-	CASRDRSYGYTF	TGCGCCAGCAGGGACAGGTCCTATGGCTACACCTTC
TRBV4-1	TRBJ2-5	TRBD1	-	CASSQVNRGQETQYF	TGCGCCAGCAGCCAAGTCAACAGGGGGCAAGAGACCCAGTACTTC
TRBV19	TRBJ1-5	TRBD1	-	CASRLGNLGQGFHQPQHF	TGTGCCAGTCGATTGGGCAACCTAGGACAGGGGTTTCATCAGCCCCAGCATTTT
TRBV5-4	TRBJ2-1	TRBD1	-	CASSLPGQGPNEQFF	TGTGCCAGCAGCTTGCCCGGACAGGGGCCAAATGAGCAGTTCTTC
TRBV4-1	TRBJ2-7	-	-	CASSQGGTTGYYEQYF	TGCGCCAGCAGCCAAGGCGGCACTACTGGCTACTACGAGCAGTACTTC
TRBV5-6	TRBJ1-4	TRBD1	-	CASSPPAGTGSEKLFF	TGTGCCAGCAGCCCCCCGGCCGGGACAGGGTCTGAAAAACTGTTTTTT
TRBV6-6	TRBJ1-2	-	few	CASSRRGQDYGYTF	TGTGCCAGCAGCCGGCGGGGGCAGGACTATGGCTACACCTTC
TRBV18	TRBJ1-3	-	-	CASSPESSGNTIYF	TGTGCCAGCTCCCCGGAGTCCTCTGGAAACACCATATATTTT
TRBV9	TRBJ2-3	TRBD2	-	CASSAELAGVGTDTQYF	TGTGCCAGCAGCGCCGAACTAGCGGGGGTTGGCACAGATACGCAGTATTTT
TRBV27	TRBJ2-7	-	-	CASSLGQNYEQYF	TGTGCCAGCAGCCTCGGACAGAACTACGAGCAGTACTTC
TRBV6-1	TRBJ1-2	TRBD1	few	CASIRTGDYGYTF	TGTGCCAGCATTAGGACAGGAGACTATGGCTACACCTTC
TRBV7-9	TRBJ1-1	TRBD1	-	CASSHGDRATEAFF	TGTGCCAGCAGCCACGGGGACAGGGCCACTGAAGCTTTCTTT
TRBV5-1	TRBJ1-1	TRBD1	-	CASSLGEGQGFITEAFF	TGCGCCAGCAGCTTGGGGGAGGGACAGGGGTTCATCACTGAAGCTTTCTTT
TRBV28	TRBJ1-1	-	few	CASSLLEVNTEAFF	TGTGCCAGCAGTTTATTGGAGGTCAACACTGAAGCTTTCTTT
TRBV27	TRBJ2-2	-	-	CASSFTRVDSGELFF	TGTGCCAGCAGCTTTACCAGGGTTGATAGCGGGGAGCTGTTTTTT
TRBV9	TRBJ2-7	TRBD1	once	CASSVGQGAYEQYF	TGTGCCAGCAGCGTGGGGCAGGGGGCTTACGAGCAGTACTTC
TRBV21-1	TRBJ1-6	-	-	CASRRQALSSYNSPLHF	TGTGCCAGCAGAAGACAGGCCTTGAGCTCCTATAATTCACCCCTCCACTTT
TRBV14	TRBJ2-3	-	-	CASSYQASTDTQYF	TGTGCCAGCAGCTACCAAGCTAGCACAGATACGCAGTATTTT
TRBV6-4	TRBJ2-3	TRBD1	-	CASSRGLSADTQYF	TGTGCCAGCAGCAGGGGGCTTAGCGCAGATACGCAGTATTTT
TRBV7-9	TRBJ1-3	TRBD1	-	CASSSDRGSGNTIYF	TGTGCCAGCAGCTCGGACAGGGGAAGTGGAAACACCATATATTTT
TRBV2	TRBJ1-2	-	-	CASSIANYGYTF	TGTGCCAGCAGTATAGCTAACTATGGCTACACCTTC
TRBV18	TRBJ1-2	-	-	CASSPQDPGGTNYGYTF	TGTGCCAGCTCACCACAGGATCCCGGGGGGACAAACTATGGCTACACCTTC
TRBV29-1	TRBJ2-3	-	-	CSVGGYEGPTDTQYF	TGCAGCGTGGGAGGTTATGAAGGACCCACAGATACGCAGTATTTT
TRBV13	TRBJ2-7	TRBD1	-	CASSIRFRGQGYEQYF	TGTGCCAGCAGCATAAGATTCAGGGGACAGGGCTACGAGCAGTACTTC
TRBV9	TRBJ2-5	TRBD1	-	CASSVGTGPAGIETQYF	TGTGCCAGCAGCGTCGGGACAGGGCCCGCGGGAATAGAGACCCAGTACTTC
TRBV11-3	TRBJ2-1	TRBD2	-	CASSLRRGGSSSYNEQFF	TGTGCCAGCAGCTTAAGACGGGGGGGTTCAAGCTCCTACAATGAGCAGTTCTTC
TRBV5-1	TRBJ2-3	TRBD2	-	CASSTGEAGGYSTDTQYF	TGCGCCAGCAGCACGGGCGAAGCGGGGGGGTATAGCACAGATACGCAGTATTTT
TRBV11-2	TRBJ1-1	TRBD1	-	CASSLRSGQTNTEAFF	TGTGCCAGCAGCTTAAGGTCGGGACAGACGAACACTGAAGCTTTCTTT
TRBV12-5	TRBJ1-5	-	-	CASARGLTNSNQPQHF	TGTGCTAGTGCGAGGGGACTGACGAATAGCAATCAGCCCCAGCATTTT
TRBV19	TRBJ1-1	-	-	CASSIIQGGDTEAFF	TGTGCCAGTAGTATTATTCAGGGAGGGGACACTGAAGCTTTCTTT
TRBV9	TRBJ1-3	-	-	CASSQAGSSGNTIYF	TGTGCCAGCAGCCAAGCAGGGTCCTCTGGAAACACCATATATTTT
TRBV18	TRBJ2-3	-	-	CASSPRVSGQITDTQYF	TGTGCCAGCTCACCACGAGTCTCAGGACAGATCACAGATACGCAGTATTTT
TRBV29-1	TRBJ2-5	-	-	CSAVDPFGVGETQYF	TGCAGCGCTGTAGACCCGTTCGGGGTCGGGGAGACCCAGTACTTC
TRBV6-4	TRBJ1-2	TRBD1	-	CASSDSDRGRGYTF	TGTGCCAGCAGTGACTCGGACAGGGGTCGTGGCTACACCTTC
TRBV12-2	TRBJ1-1	-	-	CASLGGQGPSTEAFF	TGTGCAAGTCTGGGCGGACAGGGTCCGAGTACTGAAGCTTTCTTT
TRBV5-1	TRBJ2-7	TRBD2	-	CASSWSSGDGYEQYF	TGCGCCAGCAGCTGGTCGAGCGGGGACGGATACGAGCAGTACTTC
TRBV29-1	TRBJ1-6	-	-	CSVTEGLGSPLHF	TGCAGCGTAACAGAGGGCCTAGGTTCACCCCTCCACTTT
TRBV7-2	TRBJ2-7	-	-	CASSLKGNSPTYEQYF	TGTGCCAGCAGCTTGAAGGGGAACAGCCCAACCTACGAGCAGTACTTC
TRBV5-1	TRBJ1-1	TRBD1	-	CASSLTGENTEAFF	TGCGCCAGCAGCTTGACAGGGGAGAACACTGAAGCTTTCTTT
TRBV2	TRBJ2-7	-	-	CATTGLASYEQYF	TGTGCAACCACAGGGCTGGCGTCCTACGAGCAGTACTTC
TRBV7-8	TRBJ1-5	-	-	CASSHSTGQPQHF	TGTGCCAGCAGTCATTCGACTGGTCAGCCCCAGCATTTT
TRBV5-1	TRBJ2-3	-	-	CASSYGLTDTQYF	TGCGCCAGCAGCTATGGACTGACAGATACGCAGTATTTT